The 4 T cell receptor beta chains reported below all come from one sample, sequenced in a study of T-cell reconstitution after alpha-beta-depleted transplantation in children. During its preparation, the TCRbeta library received unique molecular identifiers. A single record per CDR3 protein comes from TCRdb applying MiXCR to the PCR reads. The table lists 500,000 or so distinct CDR3 sequences, approximately 10% of them singletons, with roughly 15% in the top ten. The input for sequencing was PBMCs, mostly from graft donor cells, taken 180 days after TCRalphabeta/CD19-depleted stem cell transplant. These receptors all come from a female patient between 2 and 15 years old who had a stem cell transplant for aplastic anemia, so the T cells may come from the graft donor.

A few counts support this clonotype. The J gene is TRBJ1-2, the V gene TRBV3-1; the match to TRBD1 covers 8 bases. The junction had 4 bases not matched to a gene; V was cut back by 4 bases and J by 6 bases. This CDR3 region has 13 residues. Germline values: CDR1 LGHDT, CDR2 YNNKEL (reference sequence). For the CDR3, the DNA is TGTGCCAGCAGCCGCCTACAGGGGGATGGCTACACCTTC. As protein: CASSRLQGDGYTF. Together with reference TRBV3-1 and TRBJ1-2, the CDR3 gives the full variable domain: DTAVSQTPKYLVTQMGNDKSIKCEQNLGHDTMYWYKQDSKKFLKIMFSYNNKELIINETVPNRFSPKSPDKAHLNLHINSLELGDSAVYFCASSRLQGDGYTFGSGTRLTVV.

This clonotype has only a few counts. The V call is TRBV12-3 or TRBV12-4, the J call TRBJ2-5, with 9 bases that match TRBD2. V lost 8 bases, J lost 4 bases, and 8 bases stayed unmatched. The CDR3 has 14 residues. In nucleotides, the CDR3 is TGTGCCAGCGGCGCGGGGGGGATTGTAGAGACCCAGTACTTC. Protein product: CASGAGGIVETQYF.

The V call is TRBV20-1, the J call TRBJ2-7, with D uncertain. V was clipped by 5 bases and J by 0 bases, with 14 bases between them. CDR1 is DFQATT, CDR2 SNEGSKA, per germline (reference sequence). There are 14 residues in the CDR3. The CDR3 loop is CSAGCCVASYEQYF. CDR3 in DNA: TGCAGTGCTGGGTGTTGCGTGGCCTCCTACGAGCAGTACTTC.

This clonotype has just a few counts. This sequence joins TRBV20-1 and TRBJ1-1; D is undetermined. Looked up from germline, CDR1 is DFQATT and CDR2 is SNEGSKA (reference sequence). The CDR3 consists of 12 residues. V gave up 1 base and J gave up 0 bases, with 3 bases separating them. The CDR3 protein is CSARAMNTEAFF. CDR3 DNA sequence: TGCAGTGCTAGAGCAATGAACACTGAAGCTTTCTTT.